This T cell receptor (beta chain) originates from a study of multiple sclerosis patients with progressive multifocal leukoencephalopathy (dated by TCRdb to between 2018 and 2020). With respect to the entire study: Peripheral T and B cells were examined in MS patients who went on to develop PML (4 under natalizumab, 1 after alemtuzumab) as well as in treated patients who did not. Longitudinal follow-up was performed in two natalizumab-treated patients who later developed PML, from before therapy through 6 and 12 months to PML onset. The study was designed to detect JC virus-specific or public T-cell expansions arising at the time of PML onset.

Points on this clone: Its antigen remains unidentified. No clone much larger than this one lies a single base away; base qualities are absent.

The germline V end is reduced by 5 bases and the J end by 0 bases; junction bases left unmatched: 12. CDR1 and CDR2, looked up from the germline V gene (reference sequence), are LNHDA and SQIVND. From the cysteine through the phenylalanine, the CDR3 covers 17 amino acids. CDR3 DNA only is kept here, 51 bases in frame from base 1. The immunoSEQ two-step multiplex PCR at survey-level depth was used to amplify TRB CDR3 regions from genomic DNA. To estimate template counts and remove amplification bias, each PCR was spiked with synthetic inline TR CDR3 controls covering all V-J pairings. Reads went through processing to reduce amplification and sequencing bias, and quantification was done against synthetic TR CDR3 analogs. Under the source paper's analysis protocol: In ImmunoSEQ Analyzer, raw data were processed so that out-of-frame sequences and CDR3s with stop codons were removed, with gene names following IMGT nomenclature. Normalized Shannon entropy, defined as 1 minus Pielou's evenness, served as the summary measure of repertoire diversity. Two TRB sequences were counted as identical only if the two sequences had the same V gene, J gene and CDR3. Public PML clonotypes were CDR3s found in two or more PML-onset samples but not found earlier, in controls, or in public databases. Position-by-position CDR3 amino acid composition was analyzed in Skylign with the observed count method. The table was pulled from immuneACCESS by TCRdb, which kept in-frame rearrangements only. Such tables lose some clones; where checked, under half of the loss comes from unresolved V genes, and the rest has no known cause. V and J calls and clone size come straight from that table; D and trimming were deduced from the DNA. The sample table lists fewer than 35,000 clones, almost 90% of them with a count of one. The top ten constitute roughly 1.3% of the sample.

In the paper's terms, the time point label means: roughly 12 months of natalizumab therapy. The sample's treatment or condition, from its label and the paper: on natalizumab therapy at sampling. Controls were five or six natalizumab-treated MS patients who did not develop PML, sampled longitudinally. Every listed patient had earlier received interferon beta, and every PML patient was female. Blood samples at T1 and T2 were obtained at 6 and 12 months of natalizumab therapy, respectively. Isolation of peripheral blood mononuclear cells was performed by Ficoll-Hypaque density gradient centrifugation. The research as a whole found: Because of the small, descriptive cohort, whether findings reflect JC virus infection or general immunocompromise remained unclear. No common TRBV or TRBJ gene usage or preferential TRBV-TRBJ pairings were detected when PML developed. TRB clones with frequency above 0.5% were observed only in PML patients, but the clones expanded at PML onset were found to be already present before and during natalizumab therapy. Lower normalized Shannon entropy suggested less diverse TRB repertoires in most PML patients, whereas the natalizumab-treated controls showed values near 1. Analysis was limited to peripheral blood, even though cerebrospinal fluid or brain lymphocytes might be more informative for natalizumab-associated PML.

The chain joins TRBV19 to TRBJ1-1; TRBD1 matches 7 bases in the middle. This clonotype was sampled from a human donor with multiple sclerosis. Sequenced material: PBMCs, taken from a patient treated with natalizumab. CDR3 sequence: CASSPRSLQGMNTEAFF. The DNA sequence is as follows: TGTGCCAGTAGTCCTCGATCCCTACAGGGGATGAACACTGAAGCTTTCTTT.